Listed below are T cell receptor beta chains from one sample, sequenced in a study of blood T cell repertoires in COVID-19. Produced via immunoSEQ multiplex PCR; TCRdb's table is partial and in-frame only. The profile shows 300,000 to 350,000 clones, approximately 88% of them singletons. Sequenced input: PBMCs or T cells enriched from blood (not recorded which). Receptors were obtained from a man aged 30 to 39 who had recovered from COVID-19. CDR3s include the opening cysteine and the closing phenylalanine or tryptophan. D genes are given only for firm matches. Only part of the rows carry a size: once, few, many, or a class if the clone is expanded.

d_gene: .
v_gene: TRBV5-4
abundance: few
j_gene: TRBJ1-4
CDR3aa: CASTVVGEKLFF
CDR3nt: TGTGCCAGCACTGTAGTTGGTGAAAAACTGTTTTTT

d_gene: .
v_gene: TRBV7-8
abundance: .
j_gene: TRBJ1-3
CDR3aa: CASSRANTIYF
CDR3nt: TGTGCCAGCAGCCGGGCAAACACCATATATTTT

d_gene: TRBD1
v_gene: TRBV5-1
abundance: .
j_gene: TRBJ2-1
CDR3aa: CASRRGQGKLNEQFF
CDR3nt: TGCGCCAGCAGACGTGGACAGGGAAAATTAAATGAGCAGTTCTTC

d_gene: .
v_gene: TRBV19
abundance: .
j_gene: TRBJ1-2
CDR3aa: CASSIRAPGNYGYTF
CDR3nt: TGTGCCAGTAGTATCAGGGCGCCTGGGAACTATGGCTACACCTTC

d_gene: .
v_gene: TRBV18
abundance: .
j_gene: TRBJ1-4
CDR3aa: CASSSAEKLFF
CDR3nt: TGTGCCAGCTCAAGCGCTGAAAAACTGTTTTTT

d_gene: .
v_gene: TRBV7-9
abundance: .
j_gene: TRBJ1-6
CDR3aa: CASSLGTRSHSPLHF
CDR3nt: TGTGCCAGCAGCTTAGGGACTCGGAGTCATTCACCCCTCCACTTT

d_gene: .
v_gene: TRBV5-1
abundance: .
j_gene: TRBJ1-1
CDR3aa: CASSLDSLNTEAFF
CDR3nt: TGCGCCAGCAGCTTGGACAGTTTGAACACTGAAGCTTTCTTT

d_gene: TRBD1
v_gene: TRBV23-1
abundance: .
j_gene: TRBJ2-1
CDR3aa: CASSQPQDRSEYGDEQFF
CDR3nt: TGCGCCAGCAGTCAACCCCAGGACAGGTCGGAGTATGGCGATGAGCAGTTCTTC

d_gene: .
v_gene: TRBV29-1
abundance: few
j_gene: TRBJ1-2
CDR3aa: CSVEDQGLVYGYTF
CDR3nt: TGCAGCGTTGAAGATCAGGGGTTAGTCTATGGCTACACCTTC

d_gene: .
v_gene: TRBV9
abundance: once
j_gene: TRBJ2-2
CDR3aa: CASSLGGANTGELFF
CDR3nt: TGTGCCAGCAGCCTCGGAGGCGCCAACACCGGGGAGCTGTTTTTT

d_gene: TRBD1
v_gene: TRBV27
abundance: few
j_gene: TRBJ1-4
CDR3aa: CASSPRQGVRVNEKLFF
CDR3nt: TGTGCCAGCAGTCCCCGACAGGGAGTGCGGGTAAATGAAAAACTGTTTTTT

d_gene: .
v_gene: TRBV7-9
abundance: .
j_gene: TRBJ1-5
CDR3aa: CASSLGGTSGTNQPQHF
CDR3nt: TGTGCCAGCAGCTTAGGGGGGACATCTGGGACGAATCAGCCCCAGCATTTT

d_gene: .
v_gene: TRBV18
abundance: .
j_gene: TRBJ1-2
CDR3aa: CASSPPGANYGYTF
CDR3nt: TGTGCCAGCTCACCACCAGGGGCCAACTATGGCTACACCTTC

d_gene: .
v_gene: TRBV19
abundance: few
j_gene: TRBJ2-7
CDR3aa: CASNIRQVSYEQYF
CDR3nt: TGTGCCAGTAATATCCGACAGGTCTCCTACGAGCAGTACTTC

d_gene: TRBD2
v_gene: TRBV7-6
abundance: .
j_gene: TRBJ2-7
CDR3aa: CASSPAGGAYEQYF
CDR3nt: TGTGCCAGCAGCCCAGCGGGGGGGGCCTACGAGCAGTACTTC

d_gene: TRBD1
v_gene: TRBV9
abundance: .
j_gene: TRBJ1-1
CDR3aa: CASSVGAGGNTEAFF
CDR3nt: TGTGCCAGCAGCGTAGGGGCAGGGGGCAACACTGAAGCTTTCTTT

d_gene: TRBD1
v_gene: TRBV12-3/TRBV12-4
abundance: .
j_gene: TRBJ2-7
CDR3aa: CASSFAGGFEQYF
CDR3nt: TGTGCCAGCAGTTTTGCAGGGGGCTTCGAGCAGTACTTC

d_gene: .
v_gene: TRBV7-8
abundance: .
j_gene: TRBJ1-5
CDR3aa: CASSYLQGYSNQPQHF
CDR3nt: TGTGCCAGCAGCTACCTTCAGGGATATAGCAATCAGCCCCAGCATTTT

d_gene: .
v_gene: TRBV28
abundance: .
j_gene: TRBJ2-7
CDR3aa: CASSPVDRTYEQYF
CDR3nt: TGTGCCAGCAGCCCCGTCGACAGGACCTACGAGCAGTACTTC

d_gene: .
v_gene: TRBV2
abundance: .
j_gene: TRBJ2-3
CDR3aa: CASSSDLRGTDTQYF
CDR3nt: TGTGCCAGCAGTTCGGACTTGAGGGGCACAGATACGCAGTATTTT

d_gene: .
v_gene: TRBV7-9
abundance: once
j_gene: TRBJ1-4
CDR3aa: CASSLVSGNEKLFF
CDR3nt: TGTGCCAGCAGCTTAGTTTCAGGGAATGAAAAACTGTTTTTT

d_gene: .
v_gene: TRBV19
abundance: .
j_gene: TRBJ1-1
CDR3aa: CASREGNTEAFF
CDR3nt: TGTGCCAGTAGGGAGGGGAACACTGAAGCTTTCTTT

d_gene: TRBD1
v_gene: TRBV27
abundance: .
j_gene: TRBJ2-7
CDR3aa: CASTEDRGGEQYF
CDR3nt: TGTGCCAGCACAGAGGACAGGGGAGGGGAGCAGTACTTC

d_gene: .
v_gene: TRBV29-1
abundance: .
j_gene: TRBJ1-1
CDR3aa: CSGGNMNTEAFF
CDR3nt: TGCAGCGGAGGAAACATGAACACTGAAGCTTTCTTT

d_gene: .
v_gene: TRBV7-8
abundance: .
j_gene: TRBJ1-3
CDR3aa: CASSVQQGRTGNTIYF
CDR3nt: TGTGCCAGCAGCGTTCAACAGGGAAGGACTGGAAACACCATATATTTT

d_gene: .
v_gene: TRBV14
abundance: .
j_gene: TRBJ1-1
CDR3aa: CASMRQMNTEAFF
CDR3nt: TGTGCCAGCATGAGACAGATGAACACTGAAGCTTTCTTT

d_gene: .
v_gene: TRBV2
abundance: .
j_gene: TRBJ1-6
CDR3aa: CASDGGPSPLHF
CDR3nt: TGTGCCAGTGACGGCGGTCCTTCACCCCTCCACTTT

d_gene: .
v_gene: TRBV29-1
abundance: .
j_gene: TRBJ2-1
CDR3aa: CSVDYTYNEQFF
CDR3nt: TGCAGCGTTGATTACACCTACAATGAGCAGTTCTTC

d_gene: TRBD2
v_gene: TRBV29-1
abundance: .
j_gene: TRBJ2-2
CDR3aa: CSVGRLAGDKNTGELFF
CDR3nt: TGCAGCGTTGGCCGGCTAGCGGGAGACAAGAACACCGGGGAGCTGTTTTTT

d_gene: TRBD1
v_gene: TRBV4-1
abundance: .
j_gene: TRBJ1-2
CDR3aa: CASSQDPIRQGGYGYTF
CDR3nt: TGCGCCAGCAGCCAAGACCCTATCAGACAGGGTGGCTATGGCTACACCTTC

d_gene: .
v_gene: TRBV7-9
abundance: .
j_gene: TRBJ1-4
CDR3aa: CASSPLQGLGEKLFF
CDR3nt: TGTGCCAGCAGCCCGTTACAGGGTCTAGGGGAAAAACTGTTTTTT

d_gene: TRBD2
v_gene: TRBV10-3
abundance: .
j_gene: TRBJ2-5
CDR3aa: CAISPGGALKTQYF
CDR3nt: TGTGCCATCAGTCCCGGGGGGGCCTTAAAGACCCAGTACTTC

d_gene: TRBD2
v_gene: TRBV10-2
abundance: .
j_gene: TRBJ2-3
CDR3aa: CASTGSGSGGFDTQYF
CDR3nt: TGCGCCAGCACGGGGAGTGGGAGCGGGGGATTCGATACGCAGTATTTT